This T cell receptor beta chain was identified in a study of blood T cell repertoires in COVID-19. As for the study in general: Collection of acute and convalescent COVID-19 samples took place in the United States, Italy and Spain. T cells, B-cell-depleted T cells, or PBMCs supplied cDNA or gDNA.

Authors' data handling: Cell counts per sample came from amplifying reference gene primers. Profiled with immunoSEQ multiplex PCR; TCRdb holds only in-frame clones, not every one. D and trimming come from the DNA, and the V and J calls and clone size come from that table. The sample yields tens of thousands of clones, 75% to 90% seen once. The specimen sequenced was peripheral blood. The receptor's source is a man older than 75 with acute or convalescent COVID-19.

CDR3 region: CASSNPPSSGNEQFF. The CDR3 region has the DNA TGCGCCAGCAGCAATCCCCCATCATCGGGCAATGAGCAGTTCTTC. The chain uses TRBV5-1 and TRBJ2-1; D remains unclear. Germline CDR1 reads SGHRS; CDR2 reads YFSETQ. CDR3 length: 15 amino acids. V was cut by 4 bases and J by 6 bases, with 17 bases left in between.